This T cell receptor beta chain was recorded in a study of T cell responses to AZD1222 COVID-19 vaccine. Study findings and constraints: Reportedly, nearly half the spike-specific TCRs target unmutated variant regions.

With regard to this clone: Its specificity is unknown.

The table came from immunoSEQ multiplex PCR; TCRdb's copy has only in-frame clones and leaves some out. The profile shows 150,000 or so clones, about 91% of them singletons. The CDR3 has 14 residues. CDR1 and CDR2 (germline): SGHTS, YDEGEE. V shed 4 bases and J 7 bases; nucleotides not matched to a gene: 7. The sequenced sample was peripheral blood, obtained 28 days after the second AZD1222 dose. This sequence originates from an adult who received the AZD1222 COVID-19 vaccine. The chain carries TRBV5-8 and TRBJ1-4, with 7 bases aligning to TRBD1. The DNA of the CDR3 is TGTGCCAGCAGCCCGACAGGGACCAGTGAAAAACTGTTTTTT. Its translation is CASSPTGTSEKLFF.